The rows below give T cell receptor beta chains drawn from one sample of a study of T cell changes during pregnancy in multiple sclerosis. Repertoires were generated with immunoSEQ multiplex PCR, while TCRdb's copy carries only in-frame clones and drops some. The data contain under 100,000 clones, about 95% of them singletons. The sequences come from peripheral blood, collected in the third trimester of pregnancy. The receptors here all came from a female donor with multiple sclerosis, enrolled in a pregnancy study. Both conserved end residues are part of each CDR3. The order of the fields is V gene, D gene, J gene, CDR3 DNA, CDR3 protein. D genes are given only for firm matches.

V gene: TRBV6-4
D gene: TRBD1
J gene: TRBJ2-7
CDR3 DNA: TGTGCCAGCAGTGCTGACAGGGGTCACTACGAGCAGTACTTC
CDR3 protein: CASSADRGHYEQYF

V gene: TRBV6-6
D gene: .
J gene: TRBJ1-1
CDR3 DNA: TGTGCCAGCAGTCCCCGACAGATTTACACTGAAGCTTTCTTT
CDR3 protein: CASSPRQIYTEAFF

V gene: TRBV5-1
D gene: TRBD2
J gene: TRBJ2-3
CDR3 DNA: TGCGCCAGCAGCTTTGGGACTAGCGGGGGGGCCCCTACAGATACGCAGTATTTT
CDR3 protein: CASSFGTSGGAPTDTQYF

V gene: TRBV5-5
D gene: TRBD2
J gene: TRBJ2-7
CDR3 DNA: TGTGCCAGCAGCACGGGGAGGGCTGCCTACGAGCAGTACTTC
CDR3 protein: CASSTGRAAYEQYF

V gene: TRBV11-2
D gene: TRBD1
J gene: TRBJ2-7
CDR3 DNA: TGTGCCAGCAGACCCGGGACAGGGGGCGTAGACGAGCAGTACTTC
CDR3 protein: CASRPGTGGVDEQYF

V gene: TRBV15
D gene: TRBD1
J gene: TRBJ2-2
CDR3 DNA: TGTGCCACCAGCAAGCAGGGGGACACCGGGGAGCTGTTTTTT
CDR3 protein: CATSKQGDTGELFF

V gene: TRBV6-5
D gene: .
J gene: TRBJ2-7
CDR3 DNA: TGTGCCAGCTCCCCTACCGGGGGGCGGACCTACGAGCAGTACTTC
CDR3 protein: CASSPTGGRTYEQYF

V gene: TRBV2
D gene: TRBD1
J gene: TRBJ1-2
CDR3 DNA: TGTGCCAGCAGTGAAACAGGGGGCTGGTATGGCTACACCTTC
CDR3 protein: CASSETGGWYGYTF

V gene: TRBV15
D gene: .
J gene: TRBJ2-5
CDR3 DNA: TGTGCCACCAGCAGACCGGACTGGCAAGAGACCCAGTACTTC
CDR3 protein: CATSRPDWQETQYF

V gene: TRBV29-1
D gene: .
J gene: TRBJ1-3
CDR3 DNA: TGCAGCGTGGCTGAAGGAAACACCATATATTTT
CDR3 protein: CSVAEGNTIYF

V gene: TRBV9
D gene: .
J gene: TRBJ1-4
CDR3 DNA: TGTGCCAGCAGAGGAAGTGGGGGGGAACTGTTTTTT
CDR3 protein: CASRGSGGELFF

V gene: TRBV2
D gene: .
J gene: TRBJ2-4
CDR3 DNA: TGTGCCAGCAGTCTTGAGGGGGGGAACATTCAGTACTTC
CDR3 protein: CASSLEGGNIQYF

V gene: TRBV7-2
D gene: .
J gene: TRBJ1-4
CDR3 DNA: TGTGCCAGCAGCTTAGGTCCAGGGTTTAATGAAAAACTGTTTTTT
CDR3 protein: CASSLGPGFNEKLFF

V gene: TRBV5-6
D gene: .
J gene: TRBJ1-2
CDR3 DNA: TGTGCCAGCAGCGCGGACAGCGGCTATGGCTACACCTTC
CDR3 protein: CASSADSGYGYTF

V gene: TRBV4-1
D gene: TRBD1
J gene: TRBJ1-5
CDR3 DNA: TGCGCCAGCAGCCAAGTCCAGGGGGCAGGTCAGCCCCAGCATTTT
CDR3 protein: CASSQVQGAGQPQHF

V gene: TRBV5-1
D gene: TRBD1
J gene: TRBJ2-7
CDR3 DNA: TGCGCCAGCAGCTTGAGGCAGGGGGCTAGGAACGAGCAGTACTTC
CDR3 protein: CASSLRQGARNEQYF

V gene: TRBV27
D gene: TRBD1
J gene: TRBJ2-3
CDR3 DNA: TGTGCCAGCAGTACAAGACAGGGGGCTTTATTTTCAGGTACGCAGTATTTT
CDR3 protein: CASSTRQGALFSGTQYF

V gene: TRBV4-2
D gene: .
J gene: TRBJ2-7
CDR3 DNA: TGTGCCAGCAGCCAAGATCTGCGGCTCCCCTACGAGCAGTACTTC
CDR3 protein: CASSQDLRLPYEQYF

V gene: TRBV6-6
D gene: .
J gene: TRBJ2-7
CDR3 DNA: TGTGCCAGCAGTTCCAGAATCCACTCCTACGAGCAGTACTTC
CDR3 protein: CASSSRIHSYEQYF

V gene: TRBV2
D gene: .
J gene: TRBJ1-1
CDR3 DNA: TGTGCCAGCAGTGTACAGAAGATGAACACTGAAGCTTTCTTT
CDR3 protein: CASSVQKMNTEAFF

V gene: TRBV6-5
D gene: .
J gene: TRBJ2-1
CDR3 DNA: TGTGCCAGCAGACCCCCCAGGGGCCTTGAGCAGTTCTTC
CDR3 protein: CASRPPRGLEQFF

V gene: TRBV7-9
D gene: .
J gene: TRBJ1-4
CDR3 DNA: TGTGCCAGCAGCTTGCAGAATAATGAAAAACTGTTTTTT
CDR3 protein: CASSLQNNEKLFF